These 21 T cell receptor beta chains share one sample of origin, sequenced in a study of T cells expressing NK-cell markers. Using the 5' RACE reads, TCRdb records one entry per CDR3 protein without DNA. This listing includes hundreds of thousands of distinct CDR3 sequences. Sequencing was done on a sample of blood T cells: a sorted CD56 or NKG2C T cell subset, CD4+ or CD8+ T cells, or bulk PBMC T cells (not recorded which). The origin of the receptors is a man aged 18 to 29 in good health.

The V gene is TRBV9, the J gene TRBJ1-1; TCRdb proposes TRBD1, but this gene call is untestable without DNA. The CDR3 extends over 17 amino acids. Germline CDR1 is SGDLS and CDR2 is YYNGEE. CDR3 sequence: CASSVDRRTGSNTEAFF.

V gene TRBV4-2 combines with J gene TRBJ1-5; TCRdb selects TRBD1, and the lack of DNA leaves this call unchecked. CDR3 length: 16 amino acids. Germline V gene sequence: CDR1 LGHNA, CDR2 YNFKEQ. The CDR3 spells CASSQEAGTGGQPQHF.

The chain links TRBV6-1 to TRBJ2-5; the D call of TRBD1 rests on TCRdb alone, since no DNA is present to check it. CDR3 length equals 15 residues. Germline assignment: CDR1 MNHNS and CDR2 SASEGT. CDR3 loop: CASSKLRGPGETQYF.

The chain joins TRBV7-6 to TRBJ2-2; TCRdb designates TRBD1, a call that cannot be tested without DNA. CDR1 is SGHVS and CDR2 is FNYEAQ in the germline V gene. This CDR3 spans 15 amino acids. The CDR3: CASSLITGRSGELFF.

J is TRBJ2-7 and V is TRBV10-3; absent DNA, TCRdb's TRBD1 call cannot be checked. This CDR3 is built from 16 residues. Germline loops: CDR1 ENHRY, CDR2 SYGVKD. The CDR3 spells CAISAKRQGGNYEQYF.

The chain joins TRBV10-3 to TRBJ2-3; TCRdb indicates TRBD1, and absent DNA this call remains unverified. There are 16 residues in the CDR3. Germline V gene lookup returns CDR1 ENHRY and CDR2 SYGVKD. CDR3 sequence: CAISEKGTGATDTQYF.

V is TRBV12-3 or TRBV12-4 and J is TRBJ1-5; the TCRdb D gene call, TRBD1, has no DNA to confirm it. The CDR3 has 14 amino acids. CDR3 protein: CASSFGQGKTVLHF.

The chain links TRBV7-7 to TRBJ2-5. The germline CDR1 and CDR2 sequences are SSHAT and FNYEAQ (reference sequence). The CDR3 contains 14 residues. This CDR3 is CASSLGQSIRTQYF.

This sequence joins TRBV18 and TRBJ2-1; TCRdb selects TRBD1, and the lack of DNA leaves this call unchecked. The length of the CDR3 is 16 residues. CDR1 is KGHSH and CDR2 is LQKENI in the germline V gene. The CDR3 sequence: CASSPMTGAGNNEQFF.

The chain's CDR3 is CASSLRQGAYEQYF. The chain joins TRBV5-1 to TRBJ2-7; TCRdb calls TRBD1, which cannot be checked without DNA. The germline V gene has CDR1 SGHRS and CDR2 YFSETQ. The CDR3 consists of 14 residues.

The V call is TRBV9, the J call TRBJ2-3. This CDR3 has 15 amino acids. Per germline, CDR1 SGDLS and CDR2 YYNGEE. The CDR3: CASSPYDLSTDTQYF.

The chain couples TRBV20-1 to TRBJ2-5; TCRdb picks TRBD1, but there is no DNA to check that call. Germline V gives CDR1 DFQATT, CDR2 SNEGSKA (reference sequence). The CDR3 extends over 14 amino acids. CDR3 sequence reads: CSAAGGADQETQYF.

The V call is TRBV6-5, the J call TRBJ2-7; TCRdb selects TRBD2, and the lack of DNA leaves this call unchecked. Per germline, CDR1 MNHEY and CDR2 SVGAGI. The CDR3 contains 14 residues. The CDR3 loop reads CASTAGGPSYEQYF.

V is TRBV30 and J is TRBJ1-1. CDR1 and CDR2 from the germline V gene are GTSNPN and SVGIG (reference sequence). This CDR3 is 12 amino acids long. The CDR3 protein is CACQRRQTEAFF.

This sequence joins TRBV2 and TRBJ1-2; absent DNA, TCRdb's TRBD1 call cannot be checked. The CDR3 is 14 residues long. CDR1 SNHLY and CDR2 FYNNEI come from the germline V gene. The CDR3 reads CASSFRTGAAGYTF. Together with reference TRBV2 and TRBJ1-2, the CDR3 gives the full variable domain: EPEVTQTPSHQVTQMGQEVILRCVPISNHLYFYWYRQILGQKVEFLVSFYNNEISEKSEIFDDQFSVERPDGSNFTLKIRSTKLEDSAMYFCASSFRTGAAGYTFGSGTRLTVV.

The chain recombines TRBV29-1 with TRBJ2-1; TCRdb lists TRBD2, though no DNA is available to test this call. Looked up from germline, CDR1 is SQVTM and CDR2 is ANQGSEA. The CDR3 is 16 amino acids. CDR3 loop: CSVLETSGNSYNEQFF.

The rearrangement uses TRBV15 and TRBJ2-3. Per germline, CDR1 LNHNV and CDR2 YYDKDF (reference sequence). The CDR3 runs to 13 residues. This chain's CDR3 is CATSDGDEDTQYF.

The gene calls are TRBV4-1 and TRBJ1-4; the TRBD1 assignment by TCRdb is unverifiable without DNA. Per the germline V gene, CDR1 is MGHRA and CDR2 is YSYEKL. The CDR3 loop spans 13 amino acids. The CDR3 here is CASSRIQGEKLFF.

The CDR3 is CATANDPYEQYF. The chain recombines TRBV10-3 with TRBJ2-7; TCRdb's D call of TRBD2 is untestable without DNA. The CDR3 totals 12 residues. CDR1 and CDR2 (germline): ENHRY, SYGVKD.

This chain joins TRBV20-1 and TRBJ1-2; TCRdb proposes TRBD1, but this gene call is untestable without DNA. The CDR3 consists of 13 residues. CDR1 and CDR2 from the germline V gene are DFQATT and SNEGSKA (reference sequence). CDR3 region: CSASAGSHYGYTF.

CDR3: CASGFLPGTQYF. This chain connects TRBV27 to TRBJ2-3; there is no DNA to check the TCRdb D call of TRBD1. From germline, CDR1 is MNHEY and CDR2 SMNVEV (reference sequence). This CDR3 has 12 residues.